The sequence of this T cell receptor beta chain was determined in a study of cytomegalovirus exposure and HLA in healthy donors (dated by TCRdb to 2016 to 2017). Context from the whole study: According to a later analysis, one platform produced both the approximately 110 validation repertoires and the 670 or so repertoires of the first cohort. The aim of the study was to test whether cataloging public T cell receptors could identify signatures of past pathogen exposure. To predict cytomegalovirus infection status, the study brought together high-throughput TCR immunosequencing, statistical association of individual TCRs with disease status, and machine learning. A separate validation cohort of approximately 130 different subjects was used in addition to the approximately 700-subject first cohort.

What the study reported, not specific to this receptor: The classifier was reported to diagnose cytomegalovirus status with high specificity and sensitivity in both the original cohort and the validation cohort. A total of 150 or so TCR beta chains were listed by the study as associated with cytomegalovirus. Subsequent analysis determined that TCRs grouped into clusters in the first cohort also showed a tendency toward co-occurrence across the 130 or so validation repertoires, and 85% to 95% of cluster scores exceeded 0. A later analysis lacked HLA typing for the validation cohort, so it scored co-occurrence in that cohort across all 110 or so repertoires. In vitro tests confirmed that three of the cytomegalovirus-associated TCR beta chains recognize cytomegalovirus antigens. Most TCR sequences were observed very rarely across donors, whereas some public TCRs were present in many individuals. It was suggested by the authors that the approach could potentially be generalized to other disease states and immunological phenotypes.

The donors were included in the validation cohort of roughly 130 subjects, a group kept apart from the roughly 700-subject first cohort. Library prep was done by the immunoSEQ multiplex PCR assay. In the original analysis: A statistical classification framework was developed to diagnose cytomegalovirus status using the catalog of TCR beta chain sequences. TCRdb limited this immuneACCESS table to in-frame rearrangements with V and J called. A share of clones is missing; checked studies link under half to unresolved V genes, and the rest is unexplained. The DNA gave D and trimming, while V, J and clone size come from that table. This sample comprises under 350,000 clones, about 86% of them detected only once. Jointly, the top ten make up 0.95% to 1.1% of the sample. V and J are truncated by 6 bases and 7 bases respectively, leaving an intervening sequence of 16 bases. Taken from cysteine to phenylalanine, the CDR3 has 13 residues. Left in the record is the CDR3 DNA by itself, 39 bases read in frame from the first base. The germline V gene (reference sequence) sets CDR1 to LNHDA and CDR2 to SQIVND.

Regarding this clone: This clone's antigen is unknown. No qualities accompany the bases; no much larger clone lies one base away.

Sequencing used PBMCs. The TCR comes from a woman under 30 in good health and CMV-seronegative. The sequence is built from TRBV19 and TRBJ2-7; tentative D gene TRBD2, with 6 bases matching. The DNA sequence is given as TGTGCCAGTAGGCGGGACGGAACGGGGGAGCAGTACTTC. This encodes CASRRDGTGEQYF.